This T cell receptor beta chain was found in a study of T cell repertoires and leukemia-associated antigens. Background on the study: Effective reads per sample ranged from roughly 3.3 to 5.5 million.

TCRdb processed the 5' RACE reads anew with MiXCR; each CDR3 protein has one entry. The data hold roughly 10,000 distinct CDR3 sequences, with roughly 43% observed a single time. Before use, CD3+ T cells rested overnight in serum-free medium. Overall study results and limits: V, J, VDJ and CDR3 counts did not differ significantly among groups. Whether expanded clones are antigen-specific and functional remains untested.

This clonotype was picked up many times. What it binds is not known. What was sequenced was CD3+ T cells sorted from blood and cultured. The TCR was taken from a female donor in good health.

The CDR3 coding sequence is TGTGCCAGCTCACCAGGGTCCAACACCGGGGAGCTGTTTTTT. Amino acid sequence: CASSPGSNTGELFF. V is TRBV18 and J is TRBJ2-2; no clear D gene. V lost 2 bases, J lost 2 bases, and 6 bases lay in between. The CDR3 has 14 residues. Germline CDR1 KGHSH, CDR2 LQKENI.